One T cell receptor (beta chain) is described in this entry. No antigen is known for it. The sample holds no much larger clone one base away, and base qualities are not on file. These data originate in a study of blood T cell repertoires in COVID-19 (dated by TCRdb to the early 2020s). A note on the overall study: Samples covering the acute and convalescent phases of COVID-19 were provided by collaborators in the United States, Italy and Spain. The repertoires were released in a freely available public database meant as a resource for research on the immune response to SARS-CoV-2. The prospective study material was composed of cDNA or gDNA derived from T cells, B-cell-depleted T cells, or PBMCs. The samples were drawn from the first 160 participants of the ongoing ImmuneRACE study and from some 1,300 subjects provided by 6 global collaborators. A de-identified subject ID, COVID-19 status, age in years and sex were almost always included in the sample metadata. Deeply sampled blood TCRbeta repertoires from subjects exposed to, actively infected with, or recovered from COVID-19 were included in the dataset. Where available, HLA class I and class II types were taken from metadata supplied by the sample provider and were not determined by assay-based typing. General findings and caveats noted by the study authors: The quantity of clinical and demographic metadata differed by source and by participant and was supplied without curation.

In the prospective study, participants were about 18 to 100 years old, resided in about two dozen geographic areas of the United States, and were enrolled through a virtual design. Cohort assignment in the prospective study relied on participant-reported clinical history from a screening survey and a study questionnaire. Recovered participants in ImmuneRACE Cohort 3 were defined as having two consecutive negative NP/OP PCR tests, clearance from a healthcare professional, or resolution of symptoms. Each participant in the prospective study had whole blood, serum and a nasopharyngeal or oropharyngeal swab collected by mobile phlebotomists. Additional blood draws and questionnaires over an approximately two-month period could optionally be provided by prospective study participants. Before DNA extraction, blood samples from the prospective study were shipped at room temperature or frozen. Its CDR3 holds 14 amino acids, cysteine through phenylalanine. The retained sequence is limited to the CDR3, 42 bases, with the frame set at the first base. Ends trimmed: V by 4 bases, J by 4 bases; bases unmatched to a gene: 2. Based on the germline V gene (reference sequence), the CDR1 and CDR2 sequences are SEHNR and FQNEAQ.

TCRbeta CDR3 regions were amplified from genomic DNA using the immunoSEQ Assay, a bias-controlled multiplex PCR. Concerning the study's data processing: Within the assay, amplification of reference gene primers was used to estimate how many nucleated cells each sample contained. To quantify the absolute abundance of each unique TCRbeta CDR3 rearrangement, sequence reads were collapsed and filtered. For each sample, productive Simpson clonality was calculated as the square root of Simpson's diversity index across productive rearrangements. TCRdb obtained this table from immuneACCESS and retained in-frame rearrangements with V and J assigned. These tables miss some clones; where compared with another copy, unresolved V genes account for less than half of the shortfall, and the remainder is unexplained. V, J and clone size are those of that table, while D and trimming were read from the DNA. This sample gives about 270,000 clones in total; roughly nine tenths of them show up just once. The ten largest make up 2.4% of the sample.

The chain couples TRBV7-9 to TRBJ2-3; the central 10 bases match TRBD2. Sequenced: PBMCs or T cells enriched from blood (not recorded which). This receptor was obtained from a woman aged 18-35 years who had recovered from COVID-19. This receptor has the CDR3 CASSSAGGADTQYF. The base sequence is TGTGCCAGCAGCTCAGCGGGGGGGGCAGATACGCAGTATTTT.